This TCR beta chain was sequenced in a study of blood T cell repertoires in COVID-19. Turning to the study itself: COVID-19 samples collected from the United States, Italy and Spain covered acute and convalescent phases.

Assay used: immunoSEQ multiplex PCR; TCRdb lists only in-frame clones, some missing. Of about 400,000 clones listed, 88% are singletons. The ends were cut back, 4 bases at V and 4 bases at J, with 13 bases in the middle. Germline CDR1 LGHDT, CDR2 YNNKEL (reference sequence). This CDR3 contains 15 residues. This receptor was identified in a woman aged 35 to 49 with acute COVID-19. Material: PBMCs or T cells enriched from blood (not recorded which). This chain joins TRBV3-1 (or the pseudogene TRBV3-2) and TRBJ1-4; D is ambiguous. The CDR3, as DNA: TGTGCCAGCAGCCTCAAGGGAGCGGGTAATGAAAAACTGTTTTTT. Translating it yields CASSLKGAGNEKLFF.